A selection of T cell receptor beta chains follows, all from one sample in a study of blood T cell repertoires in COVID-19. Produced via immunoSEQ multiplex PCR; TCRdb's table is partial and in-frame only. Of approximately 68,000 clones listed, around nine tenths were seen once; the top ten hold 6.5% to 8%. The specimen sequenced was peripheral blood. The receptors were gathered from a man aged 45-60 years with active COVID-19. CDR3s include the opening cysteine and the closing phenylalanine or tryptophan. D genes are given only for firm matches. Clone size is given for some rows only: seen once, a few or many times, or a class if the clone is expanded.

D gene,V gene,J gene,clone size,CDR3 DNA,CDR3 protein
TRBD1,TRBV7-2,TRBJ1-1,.,TGTGCCAGCAGCTTAGCGACCCTCTTGGGACAGACTAACACTGAAGCTTTCTTT,CASSLATLLGQTNTEAFF
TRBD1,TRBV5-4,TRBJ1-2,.,TGTGCCAGCAGCCCTGGACAGGGATCGTATGGCTACACCTTC,CASSPGQGSYGYTF
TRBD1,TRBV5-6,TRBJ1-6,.,TGTGCCAGCAGCGCGGACAGGGCGTTGAATTCACCCCTCCACTTT,CASSADRALNSPLHF
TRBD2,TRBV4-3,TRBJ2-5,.,TGCGCCAGCAGCCGGAACCTAGCGGGAGTTGAGACCCAGTACTTC,CASSRNLAGVETQYF
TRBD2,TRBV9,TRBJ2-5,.,TGTGCCAGCAGCGTAGGAGTTTTGGGTAGCGGGGGTAAAGAGACCCAGTACTTC,CASSVGVLGSGGKETQYF
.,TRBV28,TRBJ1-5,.,TGTGCCAGCAGTTTGCGGGTCTCGTGGCAGCCCCAGCATTTT,CASSLRVSWQPQHF
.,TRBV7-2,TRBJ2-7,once,TGTGCCAGCAGCCCGTGGAGGGCCGACGAGCAGTACTTC,CASSPWRADEQYF
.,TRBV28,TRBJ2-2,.,TGTGCCAGCAGTTTAACAACTTCGACAGGCAACACCGGGGAGCTGTTTTTT,CASSLTTSTGNTGELFF
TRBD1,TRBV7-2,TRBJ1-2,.,TGTGCCAGCAGCTTACCGGGACAGAGACATTATGGCTACACCTTC,CASSLPGQRHYGYTF
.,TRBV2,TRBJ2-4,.,TGTGCCAGCAGTGGCGAGACTACACTAAACATTCAGTACTTC,CASSGETTLNIQYF
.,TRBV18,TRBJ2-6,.,TGTGCCAGCCAGGCTGGGGCCAACGTCCTGACTTTC,CASQAGANVLTF
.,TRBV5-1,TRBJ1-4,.,TGCGCCAGCAGCTTGGGGCAGGGTCCCACTAATGAAAAACTGTTTTTT,CASSLGQGPTNEKLFF
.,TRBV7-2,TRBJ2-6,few,TGTGCCAGCAGCCCGCGCCCCCTCGGTACGGGGGCCAACGTCCTGACTTTC,CASSPRPLGTGANVLTF
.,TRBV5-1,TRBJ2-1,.,TGCGCCAGCAGCTTGGTATTGGGACAAGAGCAGTTCTTC,CASSLVLGQEQFF
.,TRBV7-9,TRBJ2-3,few,TGTGCCACGACAGTAACTAGCACAGATACGCAGTATTTT,CATTVTSTDTQYF
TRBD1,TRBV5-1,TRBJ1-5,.,TGCGCCAGCAGCTCCACAGGGGGAAATCAGCCCCAGCATTTT,CASSSTGGNQPQHF
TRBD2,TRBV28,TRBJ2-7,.,TGTGCCAGCAGGGCGGGGACTAGCGGGGCTATGTTAATGGAGCAGTACTTC,CASRAGTSGAMLMEQYF
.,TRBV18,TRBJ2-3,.,TGTGCCAGCTCACCTGGGGCTGGGGATACGCAGTATTTT,CASSPGAGDTQYF
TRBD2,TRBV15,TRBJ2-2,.,TGTGCCACCAGCAGAGCCCGCGGGGGGCCGTACACCGGGGAGCTGTTTTTT,CATSRARGGPYTGELFF
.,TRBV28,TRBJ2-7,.,TGTGCCAGCAGCCCCGACAGAAGCCTTACCTACGAGCAGTACTTC,CASSPDRSLTYEQYF
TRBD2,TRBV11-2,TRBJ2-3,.,TGTGCCAGCAGCCAGGCTAGCGGGAGGACAGATACGCAGTATTTT,CASSQASGRTDTQYF
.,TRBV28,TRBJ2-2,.,TGTGCCAGCAGTGCACCGGGACATTCCAATTATAACACCGGGGAGCTGTTTTTT,CASSAPGHSNYNTGELFF
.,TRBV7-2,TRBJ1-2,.,TGTGCCAGCAGCCCTAGGACCGGACATATCTATGGCTACACCTTC,CASSPRTGHIYGYTF
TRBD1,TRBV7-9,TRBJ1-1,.,TGTGCCAGCAGCCCCCCAGGGGGCAGTTCTGAAGCTTTCTTT,CASSPPGGSSEAFF
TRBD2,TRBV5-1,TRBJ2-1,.,TGCGCCAGCAGTCTAGCGGGGGCCTACAATGAGCAGTTCTTC,CASSLAGAYNEQFF
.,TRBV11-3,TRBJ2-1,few,TGTGCCAGCAGCGGGGCGAGGAATGAGCAGTTCTTC,CASSGARNEQFF
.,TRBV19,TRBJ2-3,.,TGTGCCAGTGCCTTGACGGAGACTAGCACAGATACGCAGTATTTT,CASALTETSTDTQYF
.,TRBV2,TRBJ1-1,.,TGTGCCAGCAGTACACAAAGTGGCACTGAAGCTTTCTTT,CASSTQSGTEAFF
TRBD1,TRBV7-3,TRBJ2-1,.,TGTGCCAGCAGCTTAATAACAGGGGGCCGGGGTGAGCAGTTCTTC,CASSLITGGRGEQFF
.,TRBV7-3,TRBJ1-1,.,TGTGCCAGCAGCTCGACAGGGAACACTGAAGCTTTCTTT,CASSSTGNTEAFF
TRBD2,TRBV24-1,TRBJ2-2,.,TGTGCCACCAGTGATACCGGGACTACAATCACCGGGGAGCTGTTTTTT,CATSDTGTTITGELFF
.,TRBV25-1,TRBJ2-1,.,TGTGCCACTAGACTGATTAATGAGCAGTTCTTC,CATRLINEQFF
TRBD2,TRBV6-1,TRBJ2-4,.,TGTGCCAGCAGTGGACTAGCGGGAGGATTTAGAGAGCGAAACATTCAGTACTTC,CASSGLAGGFRERNIQYF
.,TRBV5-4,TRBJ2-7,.,TGTGCCAGCAGCGTCGGACTATCTTCCTACGAGCAGTACTTC,CASSVGLSSYEQYF
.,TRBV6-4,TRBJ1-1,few,TGTGCCAGCAGACAGGACACTTCTAACACTGAAGCTTTCTTT,CASRQDTSNTEAFF
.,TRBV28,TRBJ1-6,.,TGTGCCAGCAGTTACAGGGTGGGATATAATTCACCCCTCCACTTT,CASSYRVGYNSPLHF
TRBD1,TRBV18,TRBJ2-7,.,TGTGCCAGCTCACCGACAGGGAAGCCAGACTACGAGCAGTACTTC,CASSPTGKPDYEQYF
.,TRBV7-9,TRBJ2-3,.,TGTGCCAGCAGCTTAATACGGGGGAGCACAGATACGCAGTATTTT,CASSLIRGSTDTQYF
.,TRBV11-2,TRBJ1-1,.,TGTGCCAGCAGCCTTGACCCAAGCGGGGTAGCTTTCTTT,CASSLDPSGVAFF
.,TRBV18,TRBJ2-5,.,TGTGCCAGCTCACCACGTTCTCGGGAAGAGACCCAGTACTTC,CASSPRSREETQYF
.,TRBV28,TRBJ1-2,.,TGTGCCAGCAGTTTAGAGACAGCGGGCTACACCTTC,CASSLETAGYTF
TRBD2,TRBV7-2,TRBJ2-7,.,TGTGCCAGCAGCTTCCGGGGGGGAGGGACCTACGAGCAGTACTTC,CASSFRGGGTYEQYF
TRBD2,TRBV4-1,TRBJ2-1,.,TGCGCCAGCAGCCATCGATATGGGGGACTAAACGGGAGTTACAATGAGCAGTTCTTC,CASSHRYGGLNGSYNEQFF
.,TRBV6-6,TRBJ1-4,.,TGTGCCAGCAGTACCTACACAGGTTCTAATGAAAAACTGTTTTTT,CASSTYTGSNEKLFF